This T cell receptor beta chain was recovered during a study of immune evolution from preneoplasia to lung adenocarcinoma. Study information: HLA loss of heterozygosity: over 5.5% AIS, about 15% MIA, roughly 35% ADC, none AAH.

The protocol was immunoSEQ multiplex PCR, while the TCRdb copy is restricted to in-frame clones and leaves out a portion. The table has around 5,600 clones, 86% seen once; the top ten hold about 3.5%. The TCR was taken from a person aged 50-75 years with lung adenocarcinoma. Sample: FFPE invasive lung adenocarcinoma tissue.

The CDR3 loop is CASSEREPSSYNEQFF. The CDR3, as DNA: TGTGCCAGCAGTGAACGGGAACCCAGCTCCTACAATGAGCAGTTCTTC. The chain couples TRBV2 to TRBJ2-1; a possible D gene is TRBD2 (5 bases). The germline V gene has CDR1 SNHLY and CDR2 FYNNEI. The CDR3 runs to 16 residues. V lost 2 bases and J lost 0, with 11 bases in between.